The present T cell receptor beta chain was sequenced within a study of persistence of HIV-infected CD4 T cells. Overall study findings and caveats: CMV- and Gag-responding cells had lower TCRbeta richness than CD3/CD28-responding cells. Antigen-responding cells were enriched for degenerate expanded CDR3beta sequences.

The immunoSEQ assay was version 4, run in survey mode. Measured with immunoSEQ multiplex PCR; TCRdb has only the in-frame clones, and not every one. The sample yields 35,000 or so clones, 85% seen once. A remark on this clone: Its antigen is unknown.

There are 14 residues in the CDR3. The J segment lost 6 bases and the V segment lost 6 bases, leaving 4 bases of the junction unmatched. Looked up from germline, CDR1 is SGHTA and CDR2 is FQGNSA. An overlapping HIV-1 Gag peptide pool stimulated these cells at 0.75 to 1 ug/peptide/mL. CD40L-negative CD69-negative CD45RO-high memory CD4+ T cells were sorted as populations depleted of antigen-responding cells. This sequence joins TRBV7-2 and TRBJ1-5; 11 bases match TRBD1. The receptor comes from an adult with HIV. The donor label of this sample is uncertain. Material: cultured CD4+ T cells from PBMCs, obtained from a patient who received antiretroviral therapy. CDR3 loop: CASRGTGGGQPQHF. The CDR3 DNA follows: TGTGCCAGCAGGGGGACAGGGGGAGGTCAGCCCCAGCATTTT.